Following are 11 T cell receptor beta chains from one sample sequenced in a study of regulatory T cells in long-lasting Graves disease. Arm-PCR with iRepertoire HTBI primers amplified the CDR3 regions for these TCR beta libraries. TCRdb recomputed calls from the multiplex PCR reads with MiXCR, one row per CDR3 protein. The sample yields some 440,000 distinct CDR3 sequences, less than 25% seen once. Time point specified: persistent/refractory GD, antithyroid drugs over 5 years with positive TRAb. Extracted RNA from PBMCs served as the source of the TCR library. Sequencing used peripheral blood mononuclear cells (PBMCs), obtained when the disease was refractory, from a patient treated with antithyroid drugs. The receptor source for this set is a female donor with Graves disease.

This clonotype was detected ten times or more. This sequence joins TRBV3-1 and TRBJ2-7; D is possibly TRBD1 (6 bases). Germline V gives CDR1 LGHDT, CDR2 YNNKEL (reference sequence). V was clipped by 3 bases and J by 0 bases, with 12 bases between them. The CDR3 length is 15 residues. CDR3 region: CASSQLQGFSYEQYF. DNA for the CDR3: TGTGCCAGCAGCCAGCTTCAGGGGTTCTCCTACGAGCAGTACTTC.

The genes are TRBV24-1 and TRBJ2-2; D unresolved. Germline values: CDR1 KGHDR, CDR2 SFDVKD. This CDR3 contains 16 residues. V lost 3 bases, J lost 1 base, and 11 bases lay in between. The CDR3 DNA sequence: TGTGCCACCAGTGATCCCGCGATCCTGAACACCGGGGAGCTGTTTTTT. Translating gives CATSDPAILNTGELFF.

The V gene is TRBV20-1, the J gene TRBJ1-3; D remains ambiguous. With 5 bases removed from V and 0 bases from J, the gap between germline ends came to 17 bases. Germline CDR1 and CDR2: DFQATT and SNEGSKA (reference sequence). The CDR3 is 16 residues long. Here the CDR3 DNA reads TGCAGTGCTGGAGGACCCCTACCGAGCTCTGGAAACACCATATATTTT. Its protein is CSAGGPLPSSGNTIYF.

CDR3 DNA: TGTGCCAGCAGTTTAAGGGGAAGCTCCTACAATGAGCAGTTCTTC. Residues: CASSLRGSSYNEQFF. This chain links TRBV28 with TRBJ2-1; tentatively, D is TRBD1 (5 bases). The CDR3 runs 15 residues. Between the trimmed V and J ends, which lost 2 bases and 0 bases, there was a span of 8 bases. Germline V gene lookup returns CDR1 MDHEN and CDR2 SYDVKM.

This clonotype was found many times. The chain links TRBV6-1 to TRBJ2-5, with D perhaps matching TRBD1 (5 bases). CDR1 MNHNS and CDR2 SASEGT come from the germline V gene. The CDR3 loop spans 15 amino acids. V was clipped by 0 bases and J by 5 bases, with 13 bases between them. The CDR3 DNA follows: TGTGCCAGCAGTGAAGCTCCCCAGGGTATGGAGACCCAGTACTTC. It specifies CASSEAPQGMETQYF.

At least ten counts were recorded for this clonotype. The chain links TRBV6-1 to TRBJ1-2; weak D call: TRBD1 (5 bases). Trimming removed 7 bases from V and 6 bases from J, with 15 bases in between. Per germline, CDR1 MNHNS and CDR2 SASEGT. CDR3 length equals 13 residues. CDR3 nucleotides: TGTGCCAGCACTCTAGGGGATAGTAATGGCTACACCTTC. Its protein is CASTLGDSNGYTF.

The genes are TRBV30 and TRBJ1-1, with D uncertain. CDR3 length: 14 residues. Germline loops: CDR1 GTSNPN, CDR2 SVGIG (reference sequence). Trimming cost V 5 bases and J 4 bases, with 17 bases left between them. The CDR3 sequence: CAWSIGLESTEAFF. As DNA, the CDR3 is TGTGCCTGGTCGATAGGGTTGGAATCCACTGAAGCTTTCTTT.

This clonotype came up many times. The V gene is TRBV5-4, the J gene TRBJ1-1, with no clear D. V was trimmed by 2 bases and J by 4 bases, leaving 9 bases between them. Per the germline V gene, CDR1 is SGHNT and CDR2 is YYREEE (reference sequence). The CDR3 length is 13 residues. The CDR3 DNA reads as TGTGCCAGCAGCTTAGTGGGGAGCACTGAAGCTTTCTTT. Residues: CASSLVGSTEAFF.

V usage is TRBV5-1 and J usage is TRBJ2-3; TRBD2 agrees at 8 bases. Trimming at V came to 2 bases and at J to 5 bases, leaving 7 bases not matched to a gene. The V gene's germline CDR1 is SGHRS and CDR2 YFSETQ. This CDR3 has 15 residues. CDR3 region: CASSFIGTSGDTQYF. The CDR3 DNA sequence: TGCGCCAGCAGCTTCATCGGGACTAGTGGAGATACGCAGTATTTT.

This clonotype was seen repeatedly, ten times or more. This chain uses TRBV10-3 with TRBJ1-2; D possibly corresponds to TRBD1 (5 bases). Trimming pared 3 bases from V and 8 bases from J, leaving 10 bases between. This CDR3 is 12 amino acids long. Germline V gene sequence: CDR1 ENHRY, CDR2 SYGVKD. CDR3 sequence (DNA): TGTGCCATCAGTGAAGGGGCGTACGGCTACACCTTC. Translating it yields CAISEGAYGYTF.

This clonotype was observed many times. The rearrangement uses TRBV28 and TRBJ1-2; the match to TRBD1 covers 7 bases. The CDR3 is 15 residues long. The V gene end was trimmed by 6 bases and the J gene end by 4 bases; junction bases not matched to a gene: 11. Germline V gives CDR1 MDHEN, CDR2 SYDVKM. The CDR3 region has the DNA TGTGCCAGCAGCCTTCTGGGCAGGGGGGTCTATGGCTACACCTTC. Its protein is CASSLLGRGVYGYTF.